The source of this T cell receptor beta chain is a study of monozygotic twins with inflammatory bowel disease. Overall study findings and caveats: Different T cell subtypes could not be distinguished. The inverse Simpson measure of TCRbeta diversity was lower in IBD patients than in healthy co-twins. The sharing of clonotypes with others was lower in IBD patients than in healthy twins, especially with disease activity.

As concerns this clonotype: The antigen is not known.

Amplification of TCRalpha and TCRbeta cDNA involved two nested PCRs that ran for roughly 15 and 9 cycles. With the 5' RACE reads reprocessed, TCRdb shows one record per CDR3 protein and no DNA. The sample totals around 370,000 distinct CDR3 sequences. Germline loops: CDR1 LGHDT, CDR2 YNNKEL (reference sequence). The CDR3 has 15 residues. Material for sequencing was blood. This sequence was found in a human donor with ulcerative colitis or Crohn's disease, or a healthy co-twin of an affected twin (not recorded which). The rearrangement links TRBV3-1 to TRBJ2-2. The CDR3 loop is CASSQLAGDTGELFF.